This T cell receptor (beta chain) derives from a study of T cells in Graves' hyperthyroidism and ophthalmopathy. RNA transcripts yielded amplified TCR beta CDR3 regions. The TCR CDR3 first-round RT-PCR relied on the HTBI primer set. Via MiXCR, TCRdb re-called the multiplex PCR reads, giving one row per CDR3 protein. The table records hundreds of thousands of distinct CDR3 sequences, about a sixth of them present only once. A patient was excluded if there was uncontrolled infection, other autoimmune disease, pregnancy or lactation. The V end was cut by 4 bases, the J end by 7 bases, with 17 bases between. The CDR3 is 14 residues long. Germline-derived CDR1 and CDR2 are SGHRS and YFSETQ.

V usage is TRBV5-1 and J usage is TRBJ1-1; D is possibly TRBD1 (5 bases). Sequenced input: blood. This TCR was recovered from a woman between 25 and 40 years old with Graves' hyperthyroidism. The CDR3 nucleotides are TGCGCCAGCAGCCGAGCCAGGGCGGTTGGTGAAGCTTTCTTT. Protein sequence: CASSRARAVGEAFF.